The following is a T cell receptor (beta chain) sequence with its context. These data are taken from a study of Ad26.COV2.S vaccination and SARS-CoV-2 variants. The data were produced by immunoSEQ multiplex PCR, yet TCRdb's version contains in-frame clones alone and is incomplete. The sample records about 480,000 clones, around 88% being singletons. Treatment specified: around 19 received Ad26.COV2.S at low or high dose, single or two shots; five or six received placebo; per-sample allocation not given. All samples were drawn on day 63, counting from the first vaccine or placebo injection. An Ad26 vector was used to express Wuhan-strain SARS-CoV-2 spike as the vaccine. This CDR3 has 14 residues. CDR1 KGHSY and CDR2 FQNENV come from the germline V gene. Trimming stripped 2 bases from V and 4 bases from J, with 11 bases between.

Sequencing used peripheral blood, obtained in a trial of Ad26.COV2.S vaccine versus placebo. This chain uses TRBV16 with TRBJ1-1; maybe TRBD1 (6 bases). The sequence was obtained from a person aged 18-60 years who received the Ad26.COV2.S COVID-19 vaccine or a placebo. CDR3 protein: CASSQRTESTEAFF. The CDR3 bases are TGTGCCAGCAGCCAACGGACAGAGAGCACTGAAGCTTTCTTT.